A selection of T cell receptor beta chains follows, all from one sample in a study of cytomegalovirus exposure and HLA in healthy donors. Sequenced by immunoSEQ multiplex PCR; TCRdb stores in-frame clones only, minus some. The sample has some 170,000 clones; just over 70% are singletons. The specimen sequenced was PBMCs. These receptors originate from a human donor in good health. Each CDR3 is given with its conserved first and last residue. Fields, in order: D gene, clone size, J gene, V gene, CDR3 protein, CDR3 DNA. D genes are given only for firm matches. The listing skips clone size in some rows; elsewhere it reads once, few, many or a size class.

D gene: -
clone size: -
J gene: TRBJ2-3
V gene: TRBV19
CDR3 protein: CASSIRGRAVSTDTQYF
CDR3 DNA: TGTGCCAGTAGTATAAGGGGTCGGGCGGTAAGCACAGATACGCAGTATTTT

D gene: -
clone size: -
J gene: TRBJ1-1
V gene: TRBV19
CDR3 protein: CASQAGVNTEAFF
CDR3 DNA: TGTGCCAGTCAAGCAGGGGTGAACACTGAAGCTTTCTTT

D gene: -
clone size: -
J gene: TRBJ2-5
V gene: TRBV7-3
CDR3 protein: CASSALGTREETQYF
CDR3 DNA: TGTGCCAGCAGCGCCCTCGGGACTCGGGAGGAGACCCAGTACTTC

D gene: -
clone size: few
J gene: TRBJ1-2
V gene: TRBV12-2
CDR3 protein: CASPLSRGQAYGYTF
CDR3 DNA: TGTGCAAGTCCCCTAAGCCGGGGACAGGCGTATGGCTACACCTTC

D gene: TRBD2
clone size: -
J gene: TRBJ2-1
V gene: TRBV7-3
CDR3 protein: CASSQLWTSGEDEQFF
CDR3 DNA: TGTGCCAGCAGCCAACTATGGACTAGCGGGGAGGATGAGCAGTTCTTC

D gene: TRBD2
clone size: few
J gene: TRBJ2-1
V gene: TRBV7-9
CDR3 protein: CASSLGTSGPWDEQFF
CDR3 DNA: TGTGCCAGCAGCTTAGGGACTAGCGGGCCCTGGGATGAGCAGTTCTTC

D gene: -
clone size: -
J gene: TRBJ2-1
V gene: TRBV25-1
CDR3 protein: CASSRGGNEQFF
CDR3 DNA: TGTGCCAGCAGTCGAGGGGGAAATGAGCAGTTCTTC

D gene: -
clone size: -
J gene: TRBJ2-4
V gene: TRBV5-4
CDR3 protein: CASSLRQGALAKNIQYF
CDR3 DNA: TGTGCCAGCAGCTTGCGGCAAGGAGCTCTAGCCAAAAACATTCAGTACTTC

D gene: TRBD1
clone size: few
J gene: TRBJ1-1
V gene: TRBV28
CDR3 protein: CASSPGQGIAEAFF
CDR3 DNA: TGTGCCAGCAGTCCGGGACAGGGCATCGCTGAAGCTTTCTTT

D gene: TRBD1
clone size: -
J gene: TRBJ1-1
V gene: TRBV7-2
CDR3 protein: CASSNEQGAVRPFF
CDR3 DNA: TGTGCCAGCAGCAACGAGCAGGGGGCGGTTCGGCCTTTCTTT

D gene: TRBD2
clone size: -
J gene: TRBJ2-7
V gene: TRBV27
CDR3 protein: CASSMTSGGYEQYF
CDR3 DNA: TGTGCCAGCAGTATGACTAGCGGGGGATACGAGCAGTACTTC

D gene: -
clone size: -
J gene: TRBJ2-1
V gene: TRBV7-9
CDR3 protein: CASSRDRYNEQFF
CDR3 DNA: TGTGCCAGTTCGCGGGACAGATACAATGAGCAGTTCTTC

D gene: TRBD2
clone size: once
J gene: TRBJ2-3
V gene: TRBV7-9
CDR3 protein: CASSFGGLATDTQYF
CDR3 DNA: TGTGCCAGCAGCTTTGGGGGACTAGCGACAGATACGCAGTATTTT

D gene: -
clone size: -
J gene: TRBJ1-3
V gene: TRBV7-3
CDR3 protein: CASSLTGELEAWAHSGNTIYF
CDR3 DNA: TGTGCCAGCAGCTTGACAGGTGAATTGGAGGCATGGGCCCACTCTGGAAACACCATATATTTT

D gene: -
clone size: -
J gene: TRBJ1-2
V gene: TRBV27
CDR3 protein: CATADRPGLMDYGYTF
CDR3 DNA: TGTGCCACGGCCGACAGGCCCGGACTTATGGACTATGGCTACACCTTC

D gene: TRBD1
clone size: once
J gene: TRBJ1-1
V gene: TRBV29-1
CDR3 protein: CSVEDRTGSTEAFF
CDR3 DNA: TGCAGCGTTGAAGACCGGACAGGGTCGACTGAAGCTTTCTTT

D gene: -
clone size: -
J gene: TRBJ2-7
V gene: TRBV7-9
CDR3 protein: CASSTSRDEQYF
CDR3 DNA: TGTGCCAGCAGCACCTCGAGGGACGAGCAGTACTTC

D gene: TRBD2
clone size: -
J gene: TRBJ2-3
V gene: TRBV9
CDR3 protein: CASSTQLAGGPDTQYF
CDR3 DNA: TGTGCCAGCAGCACCCAACTAGCGGGGGGGCCCGATACGCAGTATTTT

D gene: -
clone size: -
J gene: TRBJ2-1
V gene: TRBV19
CDR3 protein: CASSATGNWGYNEQFF
CDR3 DNA: TGTGCCAGTAGTGCCACAGGGAATTGGGGGTACAATGAGCAGTTCTTC

D gene: TRBD1
clone size: few
J gene: TRBJ2-2
V gene: TRBV7-7
CDR3 protein: CASSPLPGQGSAGELFF
CDR3 DNA: TGTGCTAGCAGCCCCCTCCCCGGACAGGGGTCGGCCGGGGAGCTGTTTTTT

D gene: TRBD1
clone size: -
J gene: TRBJ1-2
V gene: TRBV4-3
CDR3 protein: CASSQAPGDSYGYTF
CDR3 DNA: TGCGCCAGCAGCCAAGCCCCGGGGGACAGTTATGGCTACACCTTC

D gene: TRBD1
clone size: few
J gene: TRBJ2-7
V gene: TRBV6-5
CDR3 protein: CASTATGFGEQYF
CDR3 DNA: TGTGCCAGCACCGCGACAGGGTTTGGCGAGCAGTACTTC

D gene: -
clone size: few
J gene: TRBJ1-5
V gene: TRBV13
CDR3 protein: CASSLGGDNNQPQHF
CDR3 DNA: TGTGCCAGCAGCTTAGGAGGGGACAATAATCAGCCCCAGCATTTT

D gene: -
clone size: -
J gene: TRBJ1-1
V gene: TRBV2
CDR3 protein: CASSGEQGTPEAFF
CDR3 DNA: TGTGCCAGCAGTGGGGAACAGGGAACTCCAGAAGCTTTCTTT

D gene: -
clone size: -
J gene: TRBJ1-6
V gene: TRBV11-2
CDR3 protein: CASSLGGRGNSPLHF
CDR3 DNA: TGTGCCAGCAGCTTAGGAGGCAGGGGCAATTCACCCCTCCACTTT

D gene: TRBD1
clone size: -
J gene: TRBJ1-1
V gene: TRBV7-3
CDR3 protein: CASSGDRNTEAFF
CDR3 DNA: TGTGCCAGCAGCGGGGACAGGAACACTGAAGCTTTCTTT

D gene: -
clone size: -
J gene: TRBJ1-1
V gene: TRBV7-9
CDR3 protein: CASSLTQGPTEAFF
CDR3 DNA: TGTGCCAGCAGCTTGACTCAGGGGCCCACTGAAGCTTTCTTT

D gene: TRBD1
clone size: -
J gene: TRBJ2-7
V gene: TRBV19
CDR3 protein: CASSPQGAGYEQYF
CDR3 DNA: TGTGCCAGTAGTCCACAGGGGGCCGGCTACGAGCAGTACTTC

D gene: -
clone size: few
J gene: TRBJ1-1
V gene: TRBV19
CDR3 protein: CAWSAGGDTEAFF
CDR3 DNA: TGTGCCTGGTCAGCGGGGGGGGACACTGAAGCTTTCTTT

D gene: -
clone size: -
J gene: TRBJ2-3
V gene: TRBV5-1
CDR3 protein: CASSQGSLADSSTDTQYF
CDR3 DNA: TGCGCCAGTAGTCAGGGGTCCCTAGCGGACTCTAGCACAGATACGCAGTATTTT

D gene: TRBD1
clone size: few
J gene: TRBJ2-7
V gene: TRBV19
CDR3 protein: CAEGGTGPYEQYF
CDR3 DNA: TGTGCCGAAGGAGGGACAGGCCCCTACGAGCAGTACTTC

D gene: TRBD1
clone size: few
J gene: TRBJ1-6
V gene: TRBV2
CDR3 protein: CASSERAGGDSPLHF
CDR3 DNA: TGTGCCAGCAGTGAAAGAGCAGGGGGTGATTCACCCCTCCACTTT

D gene: TRBD1
clone size: -
J gene: TRBJ1-5
V gene: TRBV19
CDR3 protein: CASNRGSNQPQHF
CDR3 DNA: TGTGCCAGCAACAGGGGTAGCAATCAGCCCCAGCATTTT

D gene: -
clone size: -
J gene: TRBJ1-5
V gene: TRBV5-4
CDR3 protein: CASSSYRVSQPQHF
CDR3 DNA: TGTGCCAGCAGCTCTTACAGGGTCTCTCAGCCCCAGCATTTT

D gene: TRBD1
clone size: -
J gene: TRBJ1-1
V gene: TRBV7-9
CDR3 protein: CASNTGDTEAFF
CDR3 DNA: TGTGCCAGCAACACAGGGGACACTGAAGCTTTCTTT

D gene: TRBD1
clone size: -
J gene: TRBJ2-5
V gene: TRBV11-1
CDR3 protein: CASSPGTGDQETQYF
CDR3 DNA: TGTGCCAGCAGCCCCGGGACAGGGGATCAAGAGACCCAGTACTTC

D gene: -
clone size: -
J gene: TRBJ2-2
V gene: TRBV6-5
CDR3 protein: CASSLQGPGGELFF
CDR3 DNA: TGTGCCAGCAGTTTACAGGGCCCCGGCGGGGAGCTGTTTTTT

D gene: -
clone size: -
J gene: TRBJ1-1
V gene: TRBV2
CDR3 protein: CASTRTVTNTEAFF
CDR3 DNA: TGTGCCAGCACGAGGACAGTCACGAACACTGAAGCTTTCTTT

D gene: TRBD2
clone size: -
J gene: TRBJ2-1
V gene: TRBV7-3
CDR3 protein: CASSSSGGGSEQFF
CDR3 DNA: TGTGCCAGCAGCTCTAGCGGGGGTGGGAGTGAGCAGTTCTTC

D gene: TRBD1
clone size: -
J gene: TRBJ1-6
V gene: TRBV9
CDR3 protein: CASSDRDRLSSYNSPLHF
CDR3 DNA: TGTGCCAGCAGCGATCGGGACAGATTGAGCTCCTATAATTCACCCCTCCACTTT

D gene: TRBD2
clone size: -
J gene: TRBJ2-1
V gene: TRBV7-3
CDR3 protein: CASSLGIGGGAMDEQFF
CDR3 DNA: TGTGCCAGCAGCTTAGGCATAGGCGGGGGGGCCATGGATGAGCAGTTCTTC

D gene: TRBD1
clone size: -
J gene: TRBJ2-1
V gene: TRBV19
CDR3 protein: CASSRQGTYNEQFF
CDR3 DNA: TGTGCCAGTAGTAGACAGGGCACGTACAATGAGCAGTTCTTC

D gene: TRBD1
clone size: -
J gene: TRBJ1-3
V gene: TRBV6-5
CDR3 protein: CASSPDRSSGNTIYF
CDR3 DNA: TGTGCCAGCAGTCCGGACAGGAGCTCTGGAAACACCATATATTTT

D gene: -
clone size: -
J gene: TRBJ1-5
V gene: TRBV7-2
CDR3 protein: CASSGTGGSNQPQHF
CDR3 DNA: TGTGCCAGCAGCGGCACAGGTGGCTCCAATCAGCCCCAGCATTTT

D gene: TRBD2
clone size: few
J gene: TRBJ2-5
V gene: TRBV7-2
CDR3 protein: CASSHPSGGQETQYF
CDR3 DNA: TGTGCCAGCAGCCACCCTAGCGGGGGGCAAGAGACCCAGTACTTC

D gene: -
clone size: -
J gene: TRBJ1-6
V gene: TRBV19
CDR3 protein: CASSPRDSPLHF
CDR3 DNA: TGTGCCAGTAGTCCACGGGATTCACCCCTCCACTTT

D gene: -
clone size: -
J gene: TRBJ2-5
V gene: TRBV7-3
CDR3 protein: CASSLTGGTDQETQYF
CDR3 DNA: TGTGCCAGCAGCTTAACAGGGGGGACAGACCAAGAGACCCAGTACTTC

D gene: TRBD2
clone size: -
J gene: TRBJ2-1
V gene: TRBV4-1
CDR3 protein: CASSPAPAGGSNEQFF
CDR3 DNA: TGCGCCAGCAGCCCCGCCCCCGCGGGGGGGTCGAATGAGCAGTTCTTC

D gene: TRBD2
clone size: -
J gene: TRBJ2-3
V gene: TRBV5-6
CDR3 protein: CASSLEAGGADTQYF
CDR3 DNA: TGTGCCAGCAGCTTGGAAGCCGGGGGGGCAGATACGCAGTATTTT

D gene: -
clone size: -
J gene: TRBJ2-7
V gene: TRBV6-1
CDR3 protein: CASSEGLREQYF
CDR3 DNA: TGTGCCAGCAGTGAGGGGCTGCGCGAGCAGTACTTC

D gene: -
clone size: -
J gene: TRBJ1-1
V gene: TRBV9
CDR3 protein: CASSLGVGITEAFF
CDR3 DNA: TGTGCCAGCAGCTTGGGAGTGGGTATAACTGAAGCTTTCTTT

D gene: -
clone size: -
J gene: TRBJ2-1
V gene: TRBV7-8
CDR3 protein: CASSRSRYNEQFF
CDR3 DNA: TGTGCCAGCAGCCGATCCAGGTACAATGAGCAGTTCTTC

D gene: -
clone size: few
J gene: TRBJ2-7
V gene: TRBV7-2
CDR3 protein: CASSPILYEQYF
CDR3 DNA: TGTGCCAGCAGTCCAATACTTTACGAGCAGTACTTC

D gene: TRBD1
clone size: -
J gene: TRBJ1-2
V gene: TRBV9
CDR3 protein: CASSVEDRGCGYTF
CDR3 DNA: TGTGCCAGCAGCGTAGAGGACAGGGGGTGCGGCTACACCTTC